This is a list of T cell receptor beta chains from one sample in a study of T cells in Graves' hyperthyroidism and ophthalmopathy. MiXCR, applied by TCRdb to the multiplex PCR reads, yields one record per CDR3 protein. The top ten clones hold roughly 32% of a sample with approximately 48,000 distinct CDR3 sequences, around 48% of them seen once. The material sequenced was peripheral blood or thyroid tissue (not recorded which). These receptor sequences come from a woman aged 50 to 60 with Graves' hyperthyroidism. Each CDR3 is given with its conserved first and last residue. A D gene is named only where the DNA matches it firmly. Clone sizes are given selectively: once, few, many, or a class where the clone is expanded.

TRBD2	14	TRBV20-1	TRBJ2-7	.	CSATGGVTTYEQYF	TGCAGTGCTACGGGAGGCGTAACTACCTACGAGCAGTACTTC
.	15	TRBV5-1	TRBJ1-2	.	CASSLDRGANYGYTF	TGCGCCAGCAGCTTGGACCGGGGAGCTAACTATGGCTACACCTTC
.	14	TRBV7-8	TRBJ1-3	.	CASSLGIRRDTIYF	TGTGCCAGCAGCTTAGGCATAAGGAGGGACACCATATATTTT
.	16	TRBV6-5	TRBJ2-5	.	CASSYSGRSGEETQYF	TGTGCCAGCAGTTACTCGGGTAGATCGGGTGAAGAGACCCAGTACTTC
.	13	TRBV15	TRBJ2-5	medium-sized	CATGGTDQETQYF	TGTGCCACTGGCGGGACGGACCAAGAGACCCAGTACTTC
TRBD1	15	TRBV9	TRBJ2-2	.	CASSRDRANTGELFF	TGTGCCAGCAGCCGGGACAGAGCGAACACCGGGGAGCTGTTTTTT
TRBD1	19	TRBV13	TRBJ2-7	many	CASSSGRDRATTLSGVQYF	TGTGCCAGCAGCTCCGGCCGGGACAGGGCTACCACCCTCTCAGGGGTGCAGTACTTC
.	13	TRBV10-3	TRBJ1-2	many	CAIRQGSNHGYTF	TGTGCCATCAGGCAGGGCTCTAACCATGGCTACACCTTC
TRBD1	16	TRBV20-1	TRBJ1-2	.	CSARSFRDRVFYGYTF	TGCAGTGCTAGATCATTCCGGGACAGGGTGTTCTATGGCTACACCTTC
TRBD2	14	TRBV7-9	TRBJ2-7	many	CASNTAGGPGEQYF	TGTGCCAGCAATACAGCGGGAGGGCCGGGCGAGCAGTACTTC
.	16	TRBV6-5	TRBJ1-3	many	CASSYLVGGTGNTIYF	TGTGCCAGCAGTTACCTGGTTGGGGGAACTGGAAACACCATATATTTT
.	12	TRBV24-1	TRBJ1-4	.	CATSGRNEKLFF	TGCGCCACCAGTGGCAGGAATGAAAAACTGTTTTTT
.	12	TRBV11-2	TRBJ1-6	many	CASSHINSPLHF	TGTGCCAGCAGCCACATCAATTCACCCCTCCACTTT
TRBD1	14	TRBV2	TRBJ2-2	.	CASSERGQVRELFF	TGTGCCAGCAGTGAGAGGGGACAGGTTCGGGAGCTGTTTTTT
TRBD1	12	TRBV2	TRBJ1-2	many	CASKGGAYGYTF	TGTGCCAGCAAAGGGGGCGCCTATGGCTACACCTTC
.	13	TRBV19	TRBJ1-2	.	CASSLHRADGYTF	TGTGCCAGTAGTCTCCACAGGGCGGATGGCTACACCTTC
TRBD1	17	TRBV5-1	TRBJ1-5	many	CASSIRDRGLTHQPQHF	TGCGCCAGCAGCATCCGGGACAGGGGGCTAACGCATCAGCCCCAGCATTTT
.	14	TRBV27	TRBJ1-1	many	CASIGRAVGAEAFF	TGTGCCAGCATAGGGAGGGCGGTGGGAGCTGAAGCTTTCTTT
.	11	TRBV29-1	TRBJ1-1	few	CSASVGTEAFF	TGCAGCGCCTCGGTAGGCACTGAAGCTTTCTTT
TRBD2	13	TRBV20-1	TRBJ2-7	.	CSARSGRAYEQYF	TGCAGTGCTCGGAGCGGGAGGGCCTACGAGCAGTACTTC
.	12	TRBV28	TRBJ1-2	.	CASGTATMDYTF	TGTGCCAGCGGGACGGCAACTATGGACTACACCTTC
TRBD1	13	TRBV2	TRBJ1-2	many	CASKVQGASGYTF	TGTGCCAGCAAAGTACAGGGGGCGAGTGGCTACACCTTC
.	15	TRBV14	TRBJ1-1	.	CASSQYRRGNTEAFF	TGTGCCAGCAGCCAGTACAGGCGGGGGAACACTGAAGCTTTCTTT
TRBD1	12	TRBV29-1	TRBJ1-2	.	CSGQGGFYGYTF	TGCAGCGGACAGGGAGGTTTCTATGGCTACACCTTC
TRBD2	16	TRBV20-1	TRBJ2-5	medium-sized	CSASNPTSGSEETQYF	TGCAGTGCTAGTAATCCGACTAGCGGGAGCGAAGAGACCCAGTACTTC
TRBD1	16	TRBV7-9	TRBJ1-4	many	CASSLTGDGTGRKLFF	TGTGCCAGCAGCTTAACAGGGGACGGGACAGGGAGGAAACTGTTTTTT
.	14	TRBV7-6	TRBJ1-3	.	CASSLAMSGNTIYF	TGTGCCAGCAGCTTAGCAATGTCTGGAAACACCATATATTTT
.	12	TRBV20-1	TRBJ1-1	.	CSASRQSTEAFF	TGCAGTGCTAGCCGACAGAGCACTGAAGCTTTCTTT